This TCR beta chain was recovered during a study of PD-L1 blockade in urothelial cancer. TCRdb's copy holds only in-frame clones and misses some; the assay was immunoSEQ multiplex PCR. This sample has some 79,000 clones, with roughly 82% found just once. This TCR came from a man between 65 and 85 years old with urothelial cancer. The material sequenced was PBMCs, taken around atezolizumab (anti-PD-L1) treatment.

Here the CDR3 reads CASSQAGQTYGYTF. The CDR3 nucleotides are TGCGCCAGCAGCCAAGCGGGACAGACCTATGGCTACACCTTC. The chain links TRBV4-1 to TRBJ1-2; TRBD1 matches at 7 bases. Germline CDR1 MGHRA, CDR2 YSYEKL. CDR3 size: 14 residues. With 1 base clipped from V and 4 bases from J, the junction kept 3 bases outside the gene matches.